This TCR beta chain was captured in a study of glioma-infiltrating T cells after dendritic cell vaccination. The CDR3 length is 14 residues. The V end lost 0 bases, the J end lost 4 bases, and 10 bases lay between the germline ends. Germline lookup yields CDR1 SGHNT and CDR2 YYREEE (reference sequence). Time point noted: after dendritic cell vaccination, including at tumor progression/relapse. Data came from immunoSEQ multiplex PCR; TCRdb stores just in-frame clones and leaves some out. The sample yields 75,000 to 85,000 clones, roughly 87% seen once. This clonotype was obtained from a human donor with glioblastoma. This specimen was blood, taken after dendritic cell vaccination. The V gene is TRBV5-4, the J gene TRBJ1-2; D ambiguous. The CDR3 spells CASSLGLGGYGYTF. The DNA for the CDR3 is TGTGCCAGCAGCTTGGGACTGGGAGGCTATGGCTACACCTTC.